This is a list of T cell receptor beta chains from one sample in a study of spatial heterogeneity in lung cancer. TCRdb reanalysed the 5' RACE reads using MiXCR and keeps one entry per CDR3 protein. Seen here are 25,000 or so distinct CDR3 sequences, 5% to 6% observed once, and the top ten hold 24%. This specimen consisted of PBMCs, obtained at follow-up. All receptors derive from a female donor with early-stage non-small cell lung cancer. The CDR3 runs from the conserved cysteine through the conserved F or W. The D gene is left open where the match is weak. Not all rows give a size; the values are once, few, many and, for expanded clones, a class.

cdr3_nt,cdr3_aa,v_call,clone_size,d_call,j_call
TGTGCCACCAGTGATCTACGGGACAGGGGAGCACTAGATACGCAGTATTTT,CATSDLRDRGALDTQYF,TRBV24-1,few,TRBD1,TRBJ2-3
TGCAGCGTTGAATTTAAGACAGGACGCTCCTACAATGAGCAGTTCTTC,CSVEFKTGRSYNEQFF,TRBV29-1,many,NA,TRBJ2-1
TGCAGTGCTCCCGGGACAGGGGTTACCATGAACACTGAAGCTTTCTTT,CSAPGTGVTMNTEAFF,TRBV20-1,many,TRBD1,TRBJ1-1
TGTGCCAGCAGCTCACAGGGGCATGGCTACACCTTC,CASSSQGHGYTF,TRBV7-9,many,TRBD1,TRBJ1-2
TGTGCCAGCAGCCCAGAAGCGGGTGGAAGGAAGACCCAGTACTTC,CASSPEAGGRKTQYF,TRBV5-4,many,NA,TRBJ2-5
TGTGCCATCAGCGACAGGGGCGGTGGCTACACCTTC,CAISDRGGGYTF,TRBV10-3,NA,TRBD1,TRBJ1-2
TGCAGCGTTGTCCGATGGACTAGCGGGAGCACAGATACGCAGTATTTT,CSVVRWTSGSTDTQYF,TRBV29-1,NA,TRBD2,TRBJ2-3
TGTGCCTGGAGTAGCGGGATGGACTACGAGCAGTACTTC,CAWSSGMDYEQYF,TRBV30,many,TRBD2,TRBJ2-7
TGTGCCAGCAGCTTAGGAGTGAATTCACCCCTCCACTTT,CASSLGVNSPLHF,TRBV7-9,many,NA,TRBJ1-6
TGTGCCATCAGTGGGGCTAGCGGGGGATTAACAGATACGCAGTATTTT,CAISGASGGLTDTQYF,TRBV10-3,NA,TRBD2,TRBJ2-3
TGTGCCACCAGCAGATACGGAGGAGCTGGATACGAGCAGTACTTC,CATSRYGGAGYEQYF,TRBV15,many,NA,TRBJ2-7
TGTGCCAGCAGCCTACCACAGGGGTTTGAAGCTTTCTTT,CASSLPQGFEAFF,TRBV5-6,many,TRBD1,TRBJ1-1
TGTGCCAGCAGTGACGTTGGACAGTTGGAGCAGTACTTC,CASSDVGQLEQYF,TRBV2,many,NA,TRBJ2-7
TGTGCCGGCAAAAGCGGGAGAGGTCGGAATGAGCAGTTCTTC,CAGKSGRGRNEQFF,TRBV28,many,TRBD2,TRBJ2-1
TGTGCCAGCGAGGGACTAGCGGGAGCGGGCGGGGAGCTGTTTTTT,CASEGLAGAGGELFF,TRBV7-2,many,TRBD2,TRBJ2-2
TGCAGCGTTGAGGCAGGGGGCACTGAAGCTTTCTTT,CSVEAGGTEAFF,TRBV29-1,NA,TRBD1,TRBJ1-1
TGTGCCAGCGGCCAGGGGTCCTACGAGCAGTACTTC,CASGQGSYEQYF,TRBV7-2,many,NA,TRBJ2-7
TGTGCCACCAGCAGCTATGTTAGCAATCAGCCCCAGCATTTT,CATSSYVSNQPQHF,TRBV15,many,NA,TRBJ1-5
TGTGCCAGCAGCCAACCACCTCGGGAGACTGAAGCTTTCTTT,CASSQPPRETEAFF,TRBV3-1,many,NA,TRBJ1-1
TGTGCCATCAGAGACAGGGGCAGCGGCTACAATGAGCAGTTCTTC,CAIRDRGSGYNEQFF,TRBV10-3,many,TRBD1,TRBJ2-1
TGTGCCAGCAACTTCGGGGCGGCAGATACGCAGTATTTT,CASNFGAADTQYF,TRBV7-2,many,NA,TRBJ2-3
TGTGCCAGCAGCTTGGAACAAATTAACTATGGCTACACCTTC,CASSLEQINYGYTF,TRBV5-4,many,NA,TRBJ1-2
TGTGCCAGCAGTCTGGGTCAGGGGGTTTACAATGAGCAGTTCTTC,CASSLGQGVYNEQFF,TRBV12-3/TRBV12-4,many,TRBD1,TRBJ2-1
TGTGCCAGCCGGGACAGCCGCACAGATATGCAGTATTTT,CASRDSRTDMQYF,TRBV2,NA,TRBD1,TRBJ2-3
TGCAGTGCTAGGCGAGGACTAGCGGGGGGGGCCGGGGAGCTGTTTTTT,CSARRGLAGGAGELFF,TRBV20-1,many,TRBD2,TRBJ2-2
TGTGCCAGCAGCTCCCGCCCCGCAGGTGAAGCTTTCTTT,CASSSRPAGEAFF,TRBV9,many,NA,TRBJ1-1
TGTGCCAGCAGTTACACAGGTTGGCGGGAGCAGTACTTC,CASSYTGWREQYF,TRBV6-2/TRBV6-3,NA,NA,TRBJ2-7
TGCGCCAGCAGCCAAGATCGAGCAGGGGGTGAGCTGTTTTTT,CASSQDRAGGELFF,TRBV4-3,many,TRBD1,TRBJ2-2
TGTGCCAGCAGTTATCCGGGACCAACCTACGAGCAGTACTTC,CASSYPGPTYEQYF,TRBV6-2/TRBV6-3,many,NA,TRBJ2-7
TGCAGCGTTGGGACGTTGAATCAGCCCCAGCATTTT,CSVGTLNQPQHF,TRBV29-1,many,NA,TRBJ1-5
TGTGCCAGCAGGGACAGGGGGAGCTACGAGCAGTACTTC,CASRDRGSYEQYF,TRBV12-3/TRBV12-4,many,TRBD1,TRBJ2-7
TGCAGTGCCCTTGGGGGTTACGAGCAGTACTTC,CSALGGYEQYF,TRBV20-1,many,NA,TRBJ2-7
TGTGCCATCAGCGTCGACCAGGGGAGAAGGGGTGGGACAGATACGCAGTATTTT,CAISVDQGRRGGTDTQYF,TRBV10-3,NA,NA,TRBJ2-3
TGTGCCAACCGGGGTAGCGGGGTTTCCAAAAACATTCAGTACTTC,CANRGSGVSKNIQYF,TRBV6-2/TRBV6-3,many,TRBD2,TRBJ2-4